These T cell receptor beta chains were read from a single sample in a study of shared clonotypes between healthy human individuals. Generated by immunoSEQ multiplex PCR, the TCRdb table keeps only in-frame clones and is missing some. The sample has roughly 680,000 clones, approximately 77% seen once. The sample taken for sequencing was memory CD4+ T cells sorted from blood. These receptors were taken from a woman aged 25 to 39 in good health. CDR3s include the opening cysteine and the closing phenylalanine or tryptophan. The order of the fields is D gene, clone size, V gene, J gene, CDR3 protein, CDR3 DNA. D genes are given only for firm matches. Not all rows give a size; the values are once, few, many and, for expanded clones, a class.

D gene: TRBD1; clone size: few; V gene: TRBV18; J gene: TRBJ1-1; CDR3 protein: CASSKLGQGRNTEAFF; CDR3 DNA: TGTGCCAGCTCTAAACTGGGACAGGGGCGGAACACTGAAGCTTTCTTT
D gene: TRBD1; clone size: NA; V gene: TRBV28; J gene: TRBJ2-5; CDR3 protein: CASTGDREETQYF; CDR3 DNA: TGTGCCAGCACCGGGGACAGGGAAGAGACCCAGTACTTC
D gene: NA; clone size: NA; V gene: TRBV30; J gene: TRBJ2-6; CDR3 protein: CAWSVYGANVLTF; CDR3 DNA: TGTGCCTGGAGTGTTTACGGGGCCAACGTCCTGACTTTC
D gene: TRBD1; clone size: few; V gene: TRBV5-1; J gene: TRBJ2-5; CDR3 protein: CASSLGQGPETQYF; CDR3 DNA: TGCGCCAGCAGTCTGGGACAGGGTCCAGAGACCCAGTACTTC
D gene: TRBD1; clone size: once; V gene: TRBV4-1; J gene: TRBJ2-7; CDR3 protein: CASSPPGQASYEQYF; CDR3 DNA: TGCGCCAGCAGCCCACCGGGACAGGCCTCCTACGAGCAGTACTTC
D gene: NA; clone size: NA; V gene: TRBV6-5; J gene: TRBJ1-1; CDR3 protein: CASSYSTVSNTEAFF; CDR3 DNA: TGTGCCAGCAGTTACTCGACAGTATCTAACACTGAAGCTTTCTTT
D gene: TRBD1; clone size: few; V gene: TRBV9; J gene: TRBJ1-3; CDR3 protein: CASSADRSGGNTIYF; CDR3 DNA: TGTGCCAGCAGCGCGGACAGGAGCGGTGGAAACACCATATATTTT
D gene: TRBD1; clone size: NA; V gene: TRBV5-1; J gene: TRBJ1-1; CDR3 protein: CASSLRQGADTEAFF; CDR3 DNA: TGCGCCAGCAGCTTACGACAGGGGGCAGACACTGAAGCTTTCTTT
D gene: TRBD1; clone size: NA; V gene: TRBV6-6; J gene: TRBJ1-2; CDR3 protein: CASSTGQGREGYTF; CDR3 DNA: TGTGCCAGCAGTACGGGACAGGGAAGGGAGGGCTACACCTTC
D gene: NA; clone size: NA; V gene: TRBV20-1; J gene: TRBJ2-1; CDR3 protein: CSARPYNEQFF; CDR3 DNA: TGCAGTGCTAGACCTTACAATGAGCAGTTCTTC
D gene: NA; clone size: NA; V gene: TRBV19; J gene: TRBJ2-7; CDR3 protein: CASSIRGWADLYEQYF; CDR3 DNA: TGTGCCAGTAGTATTCGGGGGTGGGCCGACCTCTACGAGCAGTACTTC
D gene: NA; clone size: NA; V gene: TRBV5-1; J gene: TRBJ2-3; CDR3 protein: CASRPLNRVFLGTDTQYF; CDR3 DNA: TGCGCCAGCCGACCCCTAAACCGGGTCTTCTTGGGCACAGATACGCAGTATTTT